This T cell receptor (beta chain) is from a study of T cell changes during pregnancy in multiple sclerosis. TCRdb's copy holds only in-frame clones and misses some; the assay was immunoSEQ multiplex PCR. The sample carries some 68,000 clones, about 92% recorded once. The V gene end was trimmed by 4 bases and the J gene end by 3 bases; junction bases not matched to a gene: 1. CDR3 length: 15 amino acids. Germline V gives CDR1 MNHEY, CDR2 SVGAGI. The V and J genes are TRBV6-5 and TRBJ2-3; 13 bases align to TRBD2. Here the sequenced sample was peripheral blood, taken in the second trimester of pregnancy. This TCR was recovered from a female donor in good health, enrolled as a control in a pregnancy study. CDR3 bases: TGTGCCAGCAGTTGGACTAGCGGGAGAACAGATACGCAGTATTTT. Its translation is CASSWTSGRTDTQYF.